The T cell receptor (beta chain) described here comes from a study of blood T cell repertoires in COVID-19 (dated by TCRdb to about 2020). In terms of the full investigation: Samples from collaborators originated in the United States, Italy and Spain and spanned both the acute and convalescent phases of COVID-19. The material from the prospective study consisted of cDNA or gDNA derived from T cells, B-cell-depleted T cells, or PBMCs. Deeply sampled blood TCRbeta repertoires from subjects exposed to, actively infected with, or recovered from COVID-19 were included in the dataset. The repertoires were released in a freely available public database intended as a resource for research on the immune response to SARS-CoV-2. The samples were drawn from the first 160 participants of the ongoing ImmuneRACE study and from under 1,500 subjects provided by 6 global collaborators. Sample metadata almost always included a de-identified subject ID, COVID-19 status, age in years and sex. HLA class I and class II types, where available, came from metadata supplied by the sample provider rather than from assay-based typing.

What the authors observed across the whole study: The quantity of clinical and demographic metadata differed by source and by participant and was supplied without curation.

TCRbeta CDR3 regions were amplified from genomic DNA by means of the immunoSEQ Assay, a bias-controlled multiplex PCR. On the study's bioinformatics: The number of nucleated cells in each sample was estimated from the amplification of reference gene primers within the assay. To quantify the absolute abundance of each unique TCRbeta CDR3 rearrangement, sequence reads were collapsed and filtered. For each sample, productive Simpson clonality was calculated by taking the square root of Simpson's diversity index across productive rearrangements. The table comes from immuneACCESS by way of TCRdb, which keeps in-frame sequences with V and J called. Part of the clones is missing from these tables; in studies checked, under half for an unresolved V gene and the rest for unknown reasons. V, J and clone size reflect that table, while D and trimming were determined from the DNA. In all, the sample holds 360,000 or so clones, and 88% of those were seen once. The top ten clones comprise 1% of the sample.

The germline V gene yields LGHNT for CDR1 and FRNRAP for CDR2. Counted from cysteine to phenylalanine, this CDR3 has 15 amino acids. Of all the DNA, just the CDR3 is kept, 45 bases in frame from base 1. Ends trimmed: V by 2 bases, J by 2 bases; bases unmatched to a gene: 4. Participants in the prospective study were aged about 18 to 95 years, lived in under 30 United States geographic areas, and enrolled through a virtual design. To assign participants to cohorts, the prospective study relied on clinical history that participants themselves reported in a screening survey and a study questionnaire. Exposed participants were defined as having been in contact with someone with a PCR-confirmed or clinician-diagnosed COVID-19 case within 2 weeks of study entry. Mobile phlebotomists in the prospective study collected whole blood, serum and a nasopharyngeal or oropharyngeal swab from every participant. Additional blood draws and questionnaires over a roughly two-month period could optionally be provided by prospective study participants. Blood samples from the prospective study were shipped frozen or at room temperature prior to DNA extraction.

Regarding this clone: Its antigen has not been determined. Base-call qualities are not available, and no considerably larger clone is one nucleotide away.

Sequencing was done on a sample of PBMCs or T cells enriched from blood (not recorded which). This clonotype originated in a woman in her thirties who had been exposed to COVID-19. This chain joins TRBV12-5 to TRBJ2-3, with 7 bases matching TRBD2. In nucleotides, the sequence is TGTGCTAGTGGTTTGTCCGGGGACTACACAGATACGCAGTATTTT. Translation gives CASGLSGDYTDTQYF.